This T cell receptor (beta chain) originates from a study of Graves' ophthalmopathy and Graves' hyperthyroidism. In this sample, this clonotype turned up many times. Its specificity is unknown. The TCR beta CDR3 regions underwent amplification from RNA transcripts. The workflow started with a first-round RT-PCR run with HTBI primers and then moved on to a second-round multiplex PCR. TCRdb reprocessed the multiplex PCR reads via MiXCR and lists one record per CDR3 protein. The sample contains under 350,000 distinct CDR3 sequences, about a sixth of which appear only once. Study-level findings and limits: Detected in blood as well were most expanded thyroid clonotypes with frequency above 0.001. As the model predicted ophthalmopathy progression, it achieved a sensitivity of 70.59% and a specificity of around 72%.

Sequencing was performed on peripheral blood. The receptor was isolated from an adult man with Graves' ophthalmopathy.

The chain's CDR3 is CASSYGAGQYF. The CDR3 bases are TGTGCCAGCAGTTACGGGGCGGGACAGTACTTC. This sequence joins TRBV6-2 or TRBV6-3 and TRBJ2-7, with D possibly TRBD2 on 6 matching bases. The germline V gene encodes CDR1 MNHEY and CDR2 SVGEGT. This CDR3 has 11 residues. V lost 2 bases and J lost 10, with 9 bases in between.